This passage covers 9 T cell receptor beta chains from one sample sequenced in a study of T-cell memory formation after mild COVID-19. TCRdb processed the 5' RACE reads anew with MiXCR; each CDR3 protein has one entry. This sample carries about 40,000 distinct CDR3 sequences, roughly 10% of them seen once, and the ten largest clones take just under 30%. Material for sequencing was PBMCs or a T cell subset sorted from them (not recorded which). These receptors all stem from a man aged 18 to 35 who had mild COVID-19 (a few samples of this study predate the infection). Cell type and time point are not known.

This clonotype was counted ten times or more. The chain is built from TRBV5-1 and TRBJ2-3; 8 bases are a match to TRBD1. V shed 3 bases, J shed 2 bases, and the junction held 11 bases outside the gene matches. Looked up from germline, CDR1 is SGHRS and CDR2 is YFSETQ. This CDR3 spans 17 amino acids. Here the CDR3 reads CASSSTGQGALTDTQYF. CDR3 nucleotides: TGCGCCAGCAGCTCCACCGGACAGGGAGCACTCACAGATACGCAGTATTTT.

The chain links TRBV12-3 or TRBV12-4 to TRBJ2-1, with TRBD2 matching over 10 bases. Trimming at V came to 8 bases and at J to 5 bases, leaving 3 bases not matched to a gene. This CDR3 is 13 amino acids long. CDR3: CASGLADNNEQFF. DNA for the CDR3: TGTGCCAGCGGACTAGCGGACAACAATGAGCAGTTCTTC.

This clonotype was seen many times. The V gene is TRBV11-2, the J gene TRBJ2-5; 8 nucleotides line up with TRBD1. With V trimmed by 5 bases and J by 2 bases, 4 bases remained unmatched. Germline V gives CDR1 SGHAT, CDR2 FQNNGV. The CDR3 spans 14 residues. CDR3 amino acids: CASSRTGPQETQYF. CDR3 bases: TGTGCCAGCAGCAGGACAGGGCCTCAAGAGACCCAGTACTTC.

This clonotype came up many times. The CDR3 DNA follows: TGTGCCAGCAGCTTTCGACAGGGCACTGAAGCTTTCTTT. It codes for CASSFRQGTEAFF. The chain recombines TRBV7-2 with TRBJ1-1; TRBD1 matches 7 bases. V shed 3 bases, J shed 4 bases, and the junction held 2 bases outside the gene matches. Germline V gene sequence: CDR1 SGHTA, CDR2 FQGNSA. This CDR3 comprises 13 residues.

The table lists this clonotype with many counts. The V gene is TRBV10-3, the J gene TRBJ2-3; the match to TRBD1 covers 8 bases. The germline gives CDR1 ENHRY, CDR2 SYGVKD. With V trimmed by 6 bases and J by 4 bases, 18 bases remained unmatched. The CDR3 runs to 18 residues. The CDR3 region is CAISDTPGQAQRADTQYF. CDR3 coding DNA: TGTGCCATCAGCGATACGCCGGGACAGGCTCAAAGGGCAGATACGCAGTATTTT.

This clonotype turned up a few times. This chain connects TRBV7-9 to TRBJ2-7, with 7 positions matching TRBD1. This CDR3 has 15 amino acids. The junction had 8 bases not matched to a gene; V was cut back by 1 base and J by 5 bases. From germline, CDR1 is SEHNR and CDR2 FQNEAQ (reference sequence). The CDR3 DNA follows: TGTGCCAGCAGCTTAGAGAGACAGGGTGATAACGAGCAGTACGTC. Its protein is CASSLERQGDNEQYV.

This clonotype was seen at least ten times. The chain employs TRBV7-2 and TRBJ2-6; perhaps TRBD2 as D (6 bases). From germline, CDR1 is SGHTA and CDR2 FQGNSA. The CDR3 is 13 amino acids. V gave up 6 bases and J gave up 4 bases, with 7 bases separating them. This CDR3 reads CASREGGANVLTF. The CDR3 region has the DNA TGTGCCAGCAGGGAGGGAGGGGCCAACGTCCTGACTTTC.

The table lists this clonotype with many counts. The rearrangement uses TRBV5-6 and TRBJ2-3; no definite D call. This CDR3 region has 15 residues. The V and J ends lost 1 base and 3 bases respectively, with 12 bases between them. Per the germline V gene, CDR1 is SGHDT and CDR2 is YYEEEE. The CDR3 loop reads CASSLFQMGTDTQYF. The CDR3 DNA reads TGTGCCAGCAGCTTGTTCCAGATGGGGACAGATACGCAGTATTTT.

On this clonotype: This may come from a read error, since a much larger clone is one base off. This chain links TRBV15 with TRBJ2-3; 7 positions match TRBD1. The CDR3 covers 14 residues. From germline, CDR1 is LNHNV and CDR2 YYDKDF (reference sequence). In nucleotides, the CDR3 is TGTGACACCAGCACCCGACAGGGAGCAGATACGCAGTATTTT. Amino acid sequence: CDTSTRQGADTQYF.